This passage covers 11 T cell receptor beta chains from one sample sequenced in a study of T cell responses to AZD1222 COVID-19 vaccine. Measured with immunoSEQ multiplex PCR; TCRdb has only the in-frame clones, and not every one. This sample has 110,000 to 150,000 clones, with 85% to 95% found just once. The sequencing used peripheral blood, collected on day 0 of MenACWY control vaccination. These receptors all stem from an adult in good health.

The CDR3 loop reads CASKGPAGSIYEQYF. CDR3 coding DNA: TGTGCCAGCAAGGGACCTGCGGGCTCAATCTACGAGCAGTACTTC. This sequence joins TRBV28 and TRBJ2-7; D possibly uses TRBD1 or TRBD2 (5 bases each). CDR3 length: 15 residues. Germline V gene lookup returns CDR1 MDHEN and CDR2 SYDVKM. Trimming removed 7 bases from V and 3 bases from J, with 19 bases in between.

This clone was detected only a few times. This chain connects TRBV28 to TRBJ1-1; D is undetermined. Per germline, CDR1 MDHEN and CDR2 SYDVKM. This CDR3 has 17 residues. The V end was cut by 6 bases, the J end by 0 bases, with 20 bases between. CDR3 protein: CASSNWEIGLMNTEAFF. The CDR3 DNA reads TGTGCCAGCAGCAACTGGGAGATAGGGTTAATGAACACTGAAGCTTTCTTT.

The CDR3 DNA follows: TGTGCCAGTAAACGAACACCGACGGGCACTGAAGCTTTCTTT. This sequence encodes CASKRTPTGTEAFF. The chain links TRBV19 to TRBJ1-1; D gene unclear. The ends were cut back, 7 bases at V and 4 bases at J, with 16 bases in the middle. CDR3 length: 14 amino acids. Per the germline V gene, CDR1 is LNHDA and CDR2 is SQIVND (reference sequence).

This chain links TRBV5-5 with TRBJ2-1; D call uncertain. V lost 0 bases, J lost 4 bases, and 5 bases lay in between. Germline CDR1 reads SGHKS; CDR2 reads YYEKEE (reference sequence). This CDR3 has 13 amino acids. The CDR3, as DNA: TGTGCCAGCAGCTTGGGCCAGTACAATGAGCAGTTCTTC. Its translation is CASSLGQYNEQFF.

This chain joins TRBV2 and TRBJ1-6; no reliable D call. V lost 6 bases, J lost 6 bases, and 12 bases lay in between. The germline V gene encodes CDR1 SNHLY and CDR2 FYNNEI. The CDR3 runs to 14 residues. This CDR3 is CASRQTLGNSPLHF. DNA of the CDR3: TGTGCCAGCAGGCAAACTTTGGGTAATTCACCCCTCCACTTT.

This clone was seen a single time. The J gene is TRBJ2-3, the V gene TRBV28; the match to TRBD1 covers 8 bases. The J segment lost 2 bases and the V segment lost 4 bases, leaving 11 bases of the junction unmatched. This CDR3 contains 17 residues. CDR1 MDHEN and CDR2 SYDVKM come from the germline V gene. This chain's CDR3 is CASSYLHGQGNTDTQYF. The CDR3 DNA reads TGTGCCAGCAGTTATCTTCATGGACAGGGCAACACAGATACGCAGTATTTT. The full variable domain, in which reference TRBV28 and TRBJ2-3 provide the parts outside the CDR3, is DVKVTQSSRYLVKRTGEKVFLECVQDMDHENMFWYRQDPGLGLRLIYFSYDVKMKEKGDIPEGYSVSREKKERFSLILESASTNQTSMYLCASSYLHGQGNTDTQYFGPGTRLTVL.

The chain is built from TRBV7-9 and TRBJ1-4, with D tentatively TRBD1 (6 bases). Trimming took off 4 bases at V and 3 bases at J, with 9 bases between the two ends. The CDR3 totals 14 residues. Germline V gene data show CDR1 as SEHNR and CDR2 as FQNEAQ (reference sequence). The CDR3 sequence: CASSYGQPNEKLFF. The CDR3, as DNA: TGTGCCAGCAGCTACGGACAGCCTAATGAAAAACTGTTTTTT.

Only one count was recorded for this clone. This chain connects TRBV19 to TRBJ1-2, with a tentative D call TRBD1 (5 bases). CDR3 length: 13 amino acids. V lost 11 bases and J lost 5, with 18 bases in between. Germline CDR1 and CDR2: LNHDA and SQIVND (reference sequence). The CDR3, as DNA: TGTGCCTCAGAACCGGGACTCCAATATGGCTACACCTTC. Its protein is CASEPGLQYGYTF.

J is TRBJ2-3 and V is TRBV2; 10 bases agree with TRBD2. With V trimmed by 6 bases and J by 3 bases, 3 bases remained unmatched. Germline values: CDR1 SNHLY, CDR2 FYNNEI. The CDR3 is 14 residues long. CDR3 protein: CASRVAGGTDTQYF. The CDR3 nucleotides read TGTGCCAGCAGGGTAGCGGGGGGTACAGATACGCAGTATTTT.

The chain joins TRBV28 to TRBJ1-2; 8 positions agree with TRBD1. Germline lookup yields CDR1 MDHEN and CDR2 SYDVKM. This CDR3 has 15 amino acids. Losses at the gene ends were 6 bases for V and 2 bases for J; bases not matched to a gene: 8. DNA for the CDR3: TGTGCCAGCAGCCCGCAGGGGGCTAAGAACTATGGCTACACCTTC. Its translation: CASSPQGAKNYGYTF.

This clone was picked up one time. This rearrangement joins TRBV28 to TRBJ1-1, with 10 positions matching TRBD1. Losses at the gene ends were 4 bases for V and 5 bases for J; bases not matched to a gene: 4. Per germline, CDR1 MDHEN and CDR2 SYDVKM. This CDR3 is 14 amino acids long. The CDR3 region is CASSSGTGVTEAFF. CDR3 coding DNA: TGTGCCAGCAGTTCCGGGACAGGGGTTACTGAAGCTTTCTTT.